This entry lists 20 T cell receptor beta chains sequenced from one sample in a study of blood T cell repertoires in COVID-19. Data came from immunoSEQ multiplex PCR; TCRdb stores just in-frame clones and leaves some out. The sample has some 76,000 clones, 90% seen once. Material for sequencing was peripheral blood. The receptor source for this set is a woman younger than 30 with acute or convalescent COVID-19.

The J gene is TRBJ2-7, the V gene TRBV7-9; TRBD2 agrees at 14 bases. Germline V gives CDR1 SEHNR, CDR2 FQNEAQ (reference sequence). The CDR3 has 16 amino acids. Trimming cost V 5 bases and J 0 bases; bases outside gene matches: 3. The CDR3 sequence is CASSKGTSGSSYEQYF. The DNA of the CDR3 is TGTGCCAGCAGCAAGGGGACTAGCGGGAGCTCCTACGAGCAGTACTTC.

The chain has TRBV27 and TRBJ2-5; D possibly corresponds to TRBD1 (6 bases). Trimming took off 5 bases at V and 2 bases at J, with 12 bases between the two ends. This CDR3 has 14 amino acids. Germline V gives CDR1 MNHEY, CDR2 SMNVEV (reference sequence). CDR3 sequence (DNA): TGTGCCAGCAGTCCGCCAGGGGTTCAAGAGACCCAGTACTTC. Protein: CASSPPGVQETQYF.

This clone was seen a handful of times. J is TRBJ1-2 and V is TRBV2, with TRBD1 matching 10 bases. Germline loops: CDR1 SNHLY, CDR2 FYNNEI. This CDR3 contains 15 residues. The J segment lost 7 bases and the V segment lost 6 bases, leaving 11 bases of the junction unmatched. Here the CDR3 DNA reads TGTGCCAGCAGAGTCCCGGGACAGGGGAATGGTGGCTACACCTTC. Encoded protein: CASRVPGQGNGGYTF.

This rearrangement joins TRBV4-2 to TRBJ1-1; 8 bases are a match to TRBD1. Germline CDR1 and CDR2: LGHNA and YNFKEQ. V lost 0 bases, J lost 11 bases, and 11 bases stayed unmatched. The CDR3 consists of 15 residues. The CDR3 region is CASSQDSPGTGKAFF. The CDR3 nucleotides are TGTGCCAGCAGCCAAGATTCCCCCGGGACAGGAAAGGCTTTCTTT.

The chain has TRBV5-1 and TRBJ2-1; 13 bases line up with TRBD2. The CDR3 covers 16 residues. The germline V gene encodes CDR1 SGHRS and CDR2 YFSETQ. Trimming cost V 2 bases and J 8 bases; bases outside gene matches: 7. The DNA for the CDR3 is TGCGCCAGCAGCTTTACTAGCGGGGGGGCTTTCGATGAGCAGTTCTTC. This codes for CASSFTSGGAFDEQFF.

The chain recombines TRBV7-8 with TRBJ1-6, with D possibly TRBD1 on 5 matching bases. Germline-derived CDR1 and CDR2 are SGHVS and FQNEAQ. V lost 4 bases and J 0 bases, leaving 16 bases between the germline ends. CDR3 length equals 18 residues. In DNA form, the CDR3 reads TGTGCCAGCAGCTCACTCGGGGGGGGGAGCTCCTATAATTCACCCCTCCACTTT. It encodes CASSSLGGGSSYNSPLHF.

The rearrangement uses TRBV7-9 and TRBJ1-1; D unclear. The V and J ends lost 5 bases and 1 base respectively, with 14 bases between them. The CDR3 loop spans 15 amino acids. The germline V gene encodes CDR1 SEHNR and CDR2 FQNEAQ (reference sequence). The CDR3 sequence is CASSRGSVQNTEAFF. The CDR3 DNA reads as TGTGCCAGCAGCCGAGGCTCGGTCCAGAACACTGAAGCTTTCTTT.

Worth noting for this clone: This sample includes further DNA sequences coding for the same CDR3. V and J are TRBV5-5 and TRBJ2-7; D is undetermined. Per the germline V gene, CDR1 is SGHKS and CDR2 is YYEKEE (reference sequence). The CDR3 totals 14 residues. The V and J ends lost 0 bases and 0 bases respectively, with 7 bases between them. CDR3 residues: CASSLGHHSYEQYF. The CDR3 DNA reads TGTGCCAGCAGCTTGGGACACCACTCCTACGAGCAGTACTTC.

The V call is TRBV19, the J call TRBJ2-2, with 10 positions matching TRBD2. Germline V gene lookup returns CDR1 LNHDA and CDR2 SQIVND (reference sequence). The length of the CDR3 is 16 residues. Trimming removed 6 bases from V and 3 bases from J; junction bases left unmatched: 7. The CDR3 region has the DNA TGTGCCAGTAGCCTAAATAGCGGGGGGTACACCGGGGAGCTGTTTTTT. Residues: CASSLNSGGYTGELFF. Full variable domain (missing parts from reference TRBV19 and TRBJ2-2): DGGITQSPKYLFRKEGQNVTLSCEQNLNHDAMYWYRQDPGQGLRLIYYSQIVNDFQKGDIAEGYSVSREKKESFPLTVTSAQKNPTAFYLCASSLNSGGYTGELFFGEGSRLTVL.

The chain couples TRBV5-4 to TRBJ2-3; the D is unclear. Trimming shortened V by 0 bases and J by 0 bases, and 8 bases separated the two germline ends. CDR3 length: 15 amino acids. Germline V lookup: CDR1 SGHNT, CDR2 YYREEE (reference sequence). Here the CDR3 DNA reads TGTGCCAGCAGCTTGGACTTAGCTAGCACAGATACGCAGTATTTT. This encodes CASSLDLASTDTQYF.

The CDR3 DNA sequence: TGTGCCAGCAGTCTACAGCTGCACACCGGGGAGCTGTTTTTT. Translating it yields CASSLQLHTGELFF. V gene TRBV27 combines with J gene TRBJ2-2; no clear D. The V gene's germline CDR1 is MNHEY and CDR2 SMNVEV (reference sequence). This CDR3 has 14 residues. The V end lost 5 bases, the J end lost 3 bases, and 10 bases lay between the germline ends.

The genes are TRBV5-1 and TRBJ2-1; 8 nucleotides align to TRBD1. The CDR3 runs to 16 residues. V lost 2 bases, J lost 1 base, and 5 bases stayed unmatched. Germline V CDR1 and CDR2: SGHRS, YFSETQ. The DNA of the CDR3 is TGCGCCAGCAGCTTTGCAGGGGGCTTATCCTACAATGAGCAGTTCTTC. Amino acid sequence: CASSFAGGLSYNEQFF.

This chain uses TRBV5-1 with TRBJ1-1, with 9 bases fitting TRBD1. The CDR3 has 15 amino acids. CDR1 is SGHRS and CDR2 is YFSETQ in the germline V gene. The J segment lost 4 bases and the V segment lost 3 bases, leaving 7 bases of the junction unmatched. The CDR3 DNA is TGCGCCAGCAGCTCCAGGACAGGGGCAACCACTGAAGCTTTCTTT. It encodes CASSSRTGATTEAFF.

The J gene is TRBJ2-1, the V gene TRBV5-4; D unclear. The CDR3 spans 18 residues. Germline CDR1 is SGHNT and CDR2 is YYREEE (reference sequence). V lost 4 bases and J 8 bases, leaving 28 bases between the germline ends. DNA of the CDR3: TGTGCCAGCAGCAAATCCCCGGGTATCACGAGTAGGTTCGATGAGCAGTTCTTC. It translates to CASSKSPGITSRFDEQFF.

The rearrangement uses TRBV3-1 (or the pseudogene TRBV3-2) and TRBJ1-1; TRBD1 is a possible D gene (6 bases). Germline CDR1 and CDR2: LGHDT and YNNKEL (reference sequence). Between the trimmed V and J ends, which lost 4 bases and 4 bases, there was a span of 13 bases. The CDR3 has 14 amino acids. The CDR3, as DNA: TGTGCCAGCAGCCGAAAGGGGGGGGGCACTGAAGCTTTCTTT. It is translated as CASSRKGGGTEAFF.

The chain couples TRBV20-1 to TRBJ2-1, with D unclear. The CDR3 sequence is 12 residues long. V lost 3 bases, J lost 8 bases, and 11 bases lay in between. Germline V gene data show CDR1 as DFQATT and CDR2 as SNEGSKA (reference sequence). The CDR3 region is CSASAQVDEQFF. CDR3 nucleotides: TGCAGTGCTAGTGCTCAGGTTGATGAGCAGTTCTTC.

CDR3 sequence: CASSLIGGGTDTQYF. The CDR3 DNA is TGTGCCAGCAGCTTAATTGGGGGGGGCACAGATACGCAGTATTTT. V gene TRBV11-2 combines with J gene TRBJ2-3; 7 nucleotides line up with TRBD2. The CDR3 is 15 amino acids. Germline V gene sequence: CDR1 SGHAT, CDR2 FQNNGV. J gave up 1 base and V 2 bases, and 3 bases lay outside the gene matches. Variable domain in full (rest from reference TRBV11-2 and TRBJ2-3): EAGVAQSPRYKIIEKRQSVAFWCNPISGHATLYWYQQILGQGPKLLIQFQNNGVVDDSQLPKDRFSAERLKGVDSTLKIQPAKLEDSAVYLCASSLIGGGTDTQYFGPGTRLTVL.

In this sample, this clone turned up once. The chain links TRBV28 to TRBJ1-5; TRBD1 is a possible D gene (6 bases). The CDR3 is 12 amino acids. Germline V lookup: CDR1 MDHEN, CDR2 SYDVKM. V was pared by 2 bases and J by 11 bases, with 10 bases between. CDR3 bases: TGTGCCAGCAGTTTAGCTCCAGGGGCCCAGCATTTT. It is translated as CASSLAPGAQHF.

This sequence joins TRBV5-6 and TRBJ1-2, with D perhaps matching TRBD1 (5 bases). Germline V gene lookup returns CDR1 SGHDT and CDR2 YYEEEE. The CDR3 covers 15 residues. Trimming took 4 bases from V and 8 from J, leaving 21 bases between them. The CDR3 loop is CASSRGRGGEVGYTF. The DNA for the CDR3 is TGTGCCAGCAGCCGTGGCCGGGGAGGGGAAGTAGGCTACACCTTC.

The chain carries TRBV5-1 and TRBJ2-7, with 10 bases that match TRBD2. Germline assignment: CDR1 SGHRS and CDR2 YFSETQ. V was clipped by 0 bases and J by 4 bases; unmatched bases: 13. This CDR3 has 18 residues. DNA of the CDR3: TGCGCCAGCAGCTTGGCCTATAGGCTAGCGGGAGCAAATTACGAGCAGTACTTC. Encoded protein: CASSLAYRLAGANYEQYF.